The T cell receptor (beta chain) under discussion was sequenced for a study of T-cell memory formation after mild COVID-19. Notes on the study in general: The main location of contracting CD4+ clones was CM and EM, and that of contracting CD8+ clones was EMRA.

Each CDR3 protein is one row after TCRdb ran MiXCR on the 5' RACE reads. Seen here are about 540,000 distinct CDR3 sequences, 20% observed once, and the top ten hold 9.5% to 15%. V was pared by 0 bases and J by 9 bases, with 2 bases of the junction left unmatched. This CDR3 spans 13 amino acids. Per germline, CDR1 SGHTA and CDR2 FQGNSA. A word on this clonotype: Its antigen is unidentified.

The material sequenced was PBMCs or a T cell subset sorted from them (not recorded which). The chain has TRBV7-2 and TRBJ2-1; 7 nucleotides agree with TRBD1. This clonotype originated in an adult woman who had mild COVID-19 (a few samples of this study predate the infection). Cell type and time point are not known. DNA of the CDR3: TGTGCCAGCAGCTTAGCAGGGGGCTTTGAGCAGTTCTTC. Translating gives CASSLAGGFEQFF.